The 31 T cell receptor beta chains presented below share a single source sample, sequenced in a study of long-term antiretroviral therapy in people with HIV. The libraries were made with immunoSEQ v3.0 at survey level. Assay: immunoSEQ multiplex PCR; the TCRdb copy retains only in-frame clones and omits some. The repertoire holds around 24,000 clones, with roughly three quarters as singletons. Sequenced here: unsorted PBMCs, sampled 0.5 years after starting antiretroviral therapy. All receptors come from a woman in her thirties or forties with HIV.

This chain connects TRBV11-2 to TRBJ1-2; D unclear. V gave up 0 bases and J gave up 1 base, with 9 bases separating them. Germline CDR1 SGHAT, CDR2 FQNNGV. The CDR3 runs 15 residues. CDR3 amino acids: CASSLDRAVNYGYTF. Here the CDR3 DNA reads TGTGCCAGCAGCTTAGATCGGGCGGTTAACTATGGCTACACCTTC. Full variable domain (missing parts from reference TRBV11-2 and TRBJ1-2): EAGVAQSPRYKIIEKRQSVAFWCNPISGHATLYWYQQILGQGPKLLIQFQNNGVVDDSQLPKDRFSAERLKGVDSTLKIQPAKLEDSAVYLCASSLDRAVNYGYTFGSGTRLTVV.

This clone showed up just a few times. For the CDR3, the DNA is TGTGCCAGCAGCTTAGCCGGGACAGGGGGCGCGTACGAGCAGTACTTC. Residues: CASSLAGTGGAYEQYF. The J gene is TRBJ2-7, the V gene TRBV11-1, with 12 bases matching TRBD1. This CDR3 has 16 residues. Germline V gene lookup returns CDR1 SGHAT and CDR2 FQDESV (reference sequence). J was trimmed by 4 bases and V by 0 bases; bases with no gene match: 4. Based on the CDR3 plus reference TRBV11-1 and TRBJ2-7, the full variable domain is EAEVAQSPRYKITEKSQAVAFWCDPISGHATLYWYRQILGQGPELLVQFQDESVVDDSQLPKDRFSAERLKGVDSTLKIQPAELGDSAMYLCASSLAGTGGAYEQYFGPGTRLTVT.

This chain connects TRBV6-5 to TRBJ1-2, with D hard to call. This CDR3 has 13 residues. The V end was cut by 5 bases, the J end by 4 bases, with 11 bases between. In germline, CDR1 is MNHEY, CDR2 SVGAGI. CDR3 region: CASSTDKTYGYTF. Written as DNA, the CDR3 is TGTGCCAGCAGTACCGACAAGACCTATGGCTACACCTTC.

The CDR3: CASSRRQGEVNQPQHF. CDR3 nucleotide sequence: TGCGCCAGCAGCCGGAGACAGGGGGAAGTCAATCAGCCCCAGCATTTT. The chain joins TRBV4-1 to TRBJ1-5; 9 positions match TRBD1. The V gene end was trimmed by 4 bases and the J gene end by 3 bases; junction bases not matched to a gene: 7. The CDR3 is made up of 16 amino acids. CDR1 is MGHRA and CDR2 is YSYEKL in the germline V gene.

The rearrangement joins TRBV27 to TRBJ1-1; D is unresolved. Per the germline V gene, CDR1 is MNHEY and CDR2 is SMNVEV (reference sequence). V lost 6 bases and J lost 3, with 11 bases in between. CDR3 length equals 13 residues. The CDR3, as DNA: TGTGCCAGCAGCCTGGGGTCAGACACTGAAGCTTTCTTT. It translates to CASSLGSDTEAFF.

The V gene is TRBV19, the J gene TRBJ2-1; TRBD2 matches 8 bases. V lost 3 bases, J lost 1 base, and 5 bases stayed unmatched. There are 16 residues in the CDR3. Germline values: CDR1 LNHDA, CDR2 SQIVND (reference sequence). The CDR3 loop reads CASSIGGGRSYNEQFF. For the CDR3, the DNA is TGTGCCAGTAGTATCGGGGGGGGGAGGTCCTACAATGAGCAGTTCTTC. Based on the CDR3 plus reference TRBV19 and TRBJ2-1, the full variable domain is DGGITQSPKYLFRKEGQNVTLSCEQNLNHDAMYWYRQDPGQGLRLIYYSQIVNDFQKGDIAEGYSVSREKKESFPLTVTSAQKNPTAFYLCASSIGGGRSYNEQFFGPGTRLTVL.

This sequence joins TRBV6-5 and TRBJ1-6, with TRBD1 matching 9 bases. With V trimmed by 6 bases and J by 7 bases, 7 bases remained unmatched. Germline loops: CDR1 MNHEY, CDR2 SVGAGI. CDR3 length equals 15 residues. The CDR3 region is CASRPGTGPNSPLHF. For the CDR3, the DNA is TGTGCCAGCAGACCTGGGACAGGGCCCAATTCACCCCTCCACTTT.

The gene calls are TRBV5-4 and TRBJ1-2; no reliable D call. V shed 1 base and J shed 8 bases, with 15 bases lying between them. Germline values: CDR1 SGHNT, CDR2 YYREEE (reference sequence). The CDR3 length is 14 residues. CDR3 protein: CASSLWSVGSGYTF. The CDR3 nucleotides read TGTGCCAGCAGCTTGTGGTCCGTAGGGAGCGGCTACACCTTC.

This clone was seen once. The J gene is TRBJ2-2, the V gene TRBV9; TRBD1 might be the D (6 bases). The CDR3 totals 16 residues. Trimming took off 0 bases at V and 1 base at J, with 10 bases between the two ends. Germline CDR1 SGDLS, CDR2 YYNGEE. The CDR3 DNA follows: TGTGCCAGCAGCGTAGCCACAGGGATGAACACCGGGGAGCTGTTTTTT. Its translation is CASSVATGMNTGELFF.

By share, this clone counts as medium-sized. The chain recombines TRBV7-9 with TRBJ1-4, with D maybe TRBD1 (5 bases). V was pared by 4 bases and J by 2 bases, with 14 bases between. Germline CDR1 SEHNR, CDR2 FQNEAQ (reference sequence). The CDR3 spans 16 residues. CDR3 in amino acids: CASSSTRDSTNEKLFF. For the CDR3, the DNA is TGTGCCAGCAGCTCAACCCGGGACTCCACTAATGAAAAACTGTTTTTT.

This sequence joins TRBV6-1 and TRBJ2-5; D is undetermined. The CDR3 is 17 residues long. Germline V gene lookup returns CDR1 MNHNS and CDR2 SASEGT. V lost 0 bases and J lost 5, with 19 bases in between. For the CDR3, the DNA is TGTGCCAGCAGTGAAGCATTACGGCCCCCACGGACGGAGACCCAGTACTTC. It yields the protein CASSEALRPPRTETQYF.

V is TRBV6-5 and J is TRBJ1-2, with 7 bases identical to TRBD1. The CDR3 spans 12 residues. Germline-derived CDR1 and CDR2 are MNHEY and SVGAGI. Unmatched junction bases numbered 2, after V lost 2 bases and J lost 8 bases. The CDR3 nucleotides are TGTGCCAGCAGTTACAGGGGGCGCGGCTACACCTTC. Translation gives CASSYRGRGYTF.

This chain connects TRBV5-4 to TRBJ2-3; D ambiguous. The CDR3 has 15 residues. CDR1 SGHNT and CDR2 YYREEE come from the germline V gene (reference sequence). V lost 8 bases and J 2 bases, leaving 18 bases between the germline ends. CDR3 in DNA: TGTGCCAGTTCTTTTGGGTCTCCAGACACAGATACGCAGTATTTT. The encoded protein is CASSFGSPDTDTQYF. The full variable domain, its missing parts supplied by reference TRBV5-4 and TRBJ2-3, is ETGVTQSPTHLIKTRGQQVTLRCSSQSGHNTVSWYQQALGQGPQFIFQYYREEENGRGNFPPRFSGLQFPNYSSELNVNALELDDSALYLCASSFGSPDTDTQYFGPGTRLTVL.

V is TRBV2 and J is TRBJ2-5, with D possibly TRBD2 on 6 matching bases. Germline values: CDR1 SNHLY, CDR2 FYNNEI. CDR3 size: 14 residues. The germline V and J ends were trimmed by 6 bases and 0 bases, with 11 bases remaining between them. The CDR3, as DNA: TGTGCCAGCAGGGAGGACTATAACCAAGAGACCCAGTACTTC. Translation gives CASREDYNQETQYF.

In this sample, this clone turned up a few times. The rearrangement links TRBV4-1 to TRBJ2-7; 7 bases line up with TRBD1. The V and J ends lost 3 bases and 0 bases, in that order; junction bases with no gene match: 8. Germline V gene data show CDR1 as MGHRA and CDR2 as YSYEKL. The CDR3 has 16 amino acids. In DNA form, the CDR3 reads TGCGCCAGCAGCCATGCTCCGGGACAGAGCTCCTACGAGCAGTACTTC. It yields the protein CASSHAPGQSSYEQYF.

This clone appeared a single time. V usage is TRBV27 and J usage is TRBJ1-1; perhaps TRBD1 as D (6 bases). Between the trimmed V and J ends, which lost 6 bases and 4 bases, there was a span of 15 bases. The CDR3 is made up of 14 amino acids. Germline CDR1 is MNHEY and CDR2 is SMNVEV (reference sequence). CDR3 nucleotides: TGTGCCAGCAGGTACACAGGGTCTAGCACTGAAGCTTTCTTT. Protein: CASRYTGSSTEAFF.

The J gene is TRBJ2-5, the V gene TRBV28, with D possibly TRBD2 on 5 matching bases. Germline CDR1 MDHEN, CDR2 SYDVKM. Trimming left V 4 bases short and J 3 bases short, with 9 bases between. This CDR3 has 13 residues. CDR3 bases: TGTGCCAGCAGTTCCCGGAGGAAAGAGACCCAGTACTTC. Residues: CASSSRRKETQYF.

J is TRBJ1-1 and V is TRBV25-1; tentatively, D is TRBD1 (5 bases). V was pared by 3 bases and J by 1 base, with 18 bases between. This CDR3 spans 17 amino acids. Looked up from germline, CDR1 is MGHDK and CDR2 is SYGVNS. The CDR3 is CASSDSIGGRGNTEAFF. The CDR3 DNA follows: TGTGCCAGCAGTGACTCTATCGGGGGTCGGGGGAACACTGAAGCTTTCTTT.

The chain is built from TRBV5-8 and TRBJ2-7, with 10 bases matching TRBD1. Per germline, CDR1 SGHTS and CDR2 YDEGEE. Trimming at V came to 4 bases and at J to 2 bases, leaving 15 bases not matched to a gene. The CDR3 spans 18 residues. CDR3: CASSRGGGFGTGAYEQYF. CDR3 bases: TGTGCCAGCAGCCGAGGGGGGGGTTTCGGGACAGGGGCCTACGAGCAGTACTTC.

J is TRBJ1-2 and V is TRBV6-1; D unclear. Per germline, CDR1 MNHNS and CDR2 SASEGT. CDR3 size: 12 residues. Trimming took off 7 bases at V and 5 bases at J, with 11 bases between the two ends. In DNA form, the CDR3 reads TGTGCCAGCACTCGAGACGGTTATGGCTACACCTTC. Its translation is CASTRDGYGYTF.

V and J are TRBV7-8 and TRBJ1-5, with 7 positions matching TRBD1. From germline, CDR1 is SGHVS and CDR2 FQNEAQ. V shed 4 bases, J shed 0 bases, and the junction held 3 bases outside the gene matches. The length of the CDR3 is 15 residues. DNA of the CDR3: TGTGCCAGCAGCTCGGGACAGTTTAGCAATCAGCCCCAGCATTTT. It encodes CASSSGQFSNQPQHF. Together with reference TRBV7-8 and TRBJ1-5, the CDR3 gives the full variable domain: GAGVSQSPRYKVAKRGQDVALRCDPISGHVSLFWYQQALGQGPEFLTYFQNEAQLDKSGLPSDRFFAERPEGSVSTLKIQRTQQEDSAVYLCASSSGQFSNQPQHFGDGTRLSIL.

This chain joins TRBV7-3 and TRBJ2-7, with 7 positions matching TRBD1. CDR3 size: 16 residues. From germline, CDR1 is SGHTA and CDR2 FQGTGA. V shed 5 bases and J 6 bases; nucleotides not matched to a gene: 16. Here the CDR3 reads CASSPTGTGAPSEQYF. The CDR3 nucleotides are TGTGCCAGCAGCCCAACGGGAACAGGGGCCCCCTCCGAGCAGTACTTC.

The chain combines TRBV30 with TRBJ2-1; TRBD2 matches at 11 bases. The CDR3 sequence is 14 residues long. Germline CDR1 and CDR2: GTSNPN and SVGIG (reference sequence). The V gene end was trimmed by 4 bases and the J gene end by 12 bases; junction bases not matched to a gene: 11. In DNA, the CDR3 is TGTGCCTGGAATCCGACTAGCGGGGTCGTCGTGCAGTTCTTC. This codes for CAWNPTSGVVVQFF.

In its sample, this clone was seen once. The rearrangement joins TRBV7-3 to TRBJ2-3, with 7 nucleotides matching TRBD1. Germline-derived CDR1 and CDR2 are SGHTA and FQGTGA. The length of the CDR3 is 16 residues. V lost 2 bases to trimming and J lost 3 bases; unmatched junction nucleotides: 8. The CDR3 nucleotides are TGTGCCAGCAGCTTACGAGGGGGCCAGCGGACAGATACGCAGTATTTT. Encoded protein: CASSLRGGQRTDTQYF.

The gene calls are TRBV4-1 and TRBJ2-3, with D possibly TRBD2 on 5 matching bases. CDR1 and CDR2 (germline): MGHRA, YSYEKL. This CDR3 is built from 16 residues. V lost 0 bases and J lost 3, with 13 bases in between. The CDR3 loop reads CASSQDSGTGTDTQYF. CDR3 coding DNA: TGCGCCAGCAGCCAAGATAGTGGTACGGGGACAGATACGCAGTATTTT.

The chain recombines TRBV9 with TRBJ2-5; D is possibly TRBD2 (7 bases). Deletions cut 0 bases from V and 4 bases from J, with 25 bases between. This CDR3 spans 19 amino acids. The germline gives CDR1 SGDLS, CDR2 YYNGEE. The chain's CDR3 is CASSVDDWGGGGQLETQYF. DNA of the CDR3: TGTGCCAGCAGCGTAGACGATTGGGGAGGGGGGGGTCAGTTAGAGACCCAGTACTTC.

V is TRBV6-6 and J is TRBJ2-1; 8 bases map to TRBD2. The CDR3 extends over 14 amino acids. V lost 7 bases and J lost 6; bases outside the gene matches: 8. Germline CDR1 reads MNHNY; CDR2 reads SVGAGI (reference sequence). The CDR3 bases are TGTGCCAGCATAAGCGGGGGCCACGGCAATGAGCAGTTCTTC. It yields the protein CASISGGHGNEQFF.

This clone came up a few times. J is TRBJ1-5 and V is TRBV19, with 12 bases lining up with TRBD1. Germline CDR1 reads LNHDA; CDR2 reads SQIVND (reference sequence). CDR3 length: 15 amino acids. V lost 5 bases, J lost 7 bases, and 6 bases stayed unmatched. CDR3 sequence (DNA): TGTGCCAGTAGTGCGGGGACAGGGGGCCGCCAGCCCCAGCATTTT. It specifies CASSAGTGGRQPQHF.

This chain joins TRBV7-9 and TRBJ2-2; 8 nucleotides match TRBD1. This CDR3 spans 15 amino acids. Trimming took 6 bases from V and 6 from J; bases not matched to a gene: 9. The germline CDR1 and CDR2 sequences are SEHNR and FQNEAQ (reference sequence). The CDR3 loop is CASSRQGRGAGELFF. DNA for the CDR3: TGTGCCAGCAGTAGACAGGGGCGAGGGGCCGGGGAGCTGTTTTTT.

The J gene is TRBJ2-7, the V gene TRBV7-9, with 8 bases aligning to TRBD1. V dropped 5 bases and J dropped 2; count of bases not matched to a gene: 14. This CDR3 spans 17 amino acids. Germline V CDR1 and CDR2: SEHNR, FQNEAQ (reference sequence). CDR3: CASSPRQGWSSTYEQYF. CDR3 sequence (DNA): TGTGCCAGCAGCCCTCGACAGGGGTGGTCCTCAACCTACGAGCAGTACTTC.

The rearrangement joins TRBV7-2 to TRBJ2-3; TRBD1 matches 7 bases. The CDR3 length is 15 residues. Per the germline V gene, CDR1 is SGHTA and CDR2 is FQGNSA. V shed 5 bases and J 0 bases; nucleotides not matched to a gene: 5. The CDR3 loop reads CASSPWDSSTDTQYF. CDR3 nucleotides: TGTGCCAGCAGCCCGTGGGACAGCAGCACAGATACGCAGTATTTT.